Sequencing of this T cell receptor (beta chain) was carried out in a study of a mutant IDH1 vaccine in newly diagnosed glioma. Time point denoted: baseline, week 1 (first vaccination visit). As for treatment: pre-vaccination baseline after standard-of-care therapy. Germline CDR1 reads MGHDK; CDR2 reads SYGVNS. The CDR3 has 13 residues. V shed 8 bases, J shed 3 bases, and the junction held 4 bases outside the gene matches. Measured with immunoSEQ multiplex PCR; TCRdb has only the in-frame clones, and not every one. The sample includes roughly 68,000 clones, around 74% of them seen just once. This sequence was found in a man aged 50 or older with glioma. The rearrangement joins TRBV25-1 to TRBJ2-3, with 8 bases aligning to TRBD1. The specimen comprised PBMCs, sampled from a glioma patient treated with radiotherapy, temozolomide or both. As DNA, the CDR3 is TGTGCCAGCGGAGGACAGGGAACAGATACGCAGTATTTT. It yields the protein CASGGQGTDTQYF.